What follows are 8 T cell receptor beta chains derived from one specimen sequenced in a study of PD-L1 blockade in urothelial cancer. Generated by immunoSEQ multiplex PCR, the TCRdb table keeps only in-frame clones and is missing some. The table lists roughly 50,000 clones, approximately 77% of them singletons. Sequencing was performed on PBMCs, taken around atezolizumab (anti-PD-L1) treatment. These receptors all come from a man in his 70s with urothelial cancer.

V usage is TRBV19 and J usage is TRBJ2-2, with D possibly being TRBD1 (5 bases). V was clipped by 4 bases and J by 5 bases, with 5 bases between them. Per germline, CDR1 LNHDA and CDR2 SQIVND (reference sequence). The CDR3 runs to 12 residues. The CDR3, as DNA: TGTGCCAGTAGTAAGGGGACCGGGGAGCTGTTTTTT. Translated, it gives CASSKGTGELFF. The whole variable domain, remainder taken from reference TRBV19 and TRBJ2-2, is DGGITQSPKYLFRKEGQNVTLSCEQNLNHDAMYWYRQDPGQGLRLIYYSQIVNDFQKGDIAEGYSVSREKKESFPLTVTSAQKNPTAFYLCASSKGTGELFFGEGSRLTVL.

This chain links TRBV27 with TRBJ2-1; TRBD2 agrees at 12 bases. The CDR3 totals 15 residues. Losses at the gene ends were 7 bases for V and 3 bases for J; bases not matched to a gene: 4. Germline loops: CDR1 MNHEY, CDR2 SMNVEV (reference sequence). The CDR3 bases are TGTGCCAGCAACCTAGCGGGAGGGTACTACAATGAGCAGTTCTTC. Protein product: CASNLAGGYYNEQFF.

The chain carries TRBV19 and TRBJ1-5; possibly TRBD1 for D (5 bases). Germline CDR1 reads LNHDA; CDR2 reads SQIVND (reference sequence). The CDR3 is 17 amino acids. Trimming took 3 bases from V and 1 from J, leaving 16 bases between them. The CDR3 sequence is CASSILGRGGSNQPQHF. Here the CDR3 DNA reads TGTGCCAGTAGTATCTTAGGAAGGGGAGGGAGCAATCAGCCCCAGCATTTT.

The CDR3 DNA reads TGTGCCAGCAGCTTACAGGGGGCTGCCTACGAGCAGTACTTC. Encoded protein: CASSLQGAAYEQYF. This rearrangement joins TRBV5-5 to TRBJ2-7; 9 bases map to TRBD1. Germline trimming cut 2 bases from V and 2 bases from J; bases unmatched to any gene: 2. Germline CDR1 reads SGHKS; CDR2 reads YYEKEE (reference sequence). The CDR3 has 14 amino acids.

The chain joins TRBV19 to TRBJ2-2; weak D call: TRBD1 (6 bases). Trimming shortened V by 5 bases and J by 7 bases, and 17 bases separated the two germline ends. This CDR3 region has 15 residues. Germline V gene sequence: CDR1 LNHDA, CDR2 SQIVND (reference sequence). The CDR3 sequence is CASSPGQIRGGELFF. CDR3 nucleotides: TGTGCCAGTAGTCCGGGACAAATCAGAGGCGGGGAGCTGTTTTTT.

The chain recombines TRBV7-2 with TRBJ2-7, with TRBD1 matching 7 bases. Trimming removed 5 bases from V and 6 bases from J; junction bases left unmatched: 7. The CDR3 length is 13 residues. CDR1 and CDR2 from the germline V gene are SGHTA and FQGNSA. The CDR3 DNA reads as TGTGCCAGCAGCCCTTCGACAGGGTCCGAGCAGTACTTC. Translating gives CASSPSTGSEQYF.

This clone was detected once. The V call is TRBV5-1, the J call TRBJ1-4; perhaps TRBD1 as D (6 bases). The V gene's germline CDR1 is SGHRS and CDR2 YFSETQ. Trimming removed 4 bases at V and 5 bases at J, with 9 bases between. CDR3 length: 13 residues. CDR3 in amino acids: CASSPQGNEKLFF. CDR3 nucleotides: TGCGCCAGCAGCCCTCAGGGGAATGAAAAACTGTTTTTT. Together with reference TRBV5-1 and TRBJ1-4, the CDR3 gives the full variable domain: KAGVTQTPRYLIKTRGQQVTLSCSPISGHRSVSWYQQTPGQGLQFLFEYFSETQRNKGNFPGRFSGRQFSNSRSEMNVSTLELGDSALYLCASSPQGNEKLFFGSGTQLSVL.

This chain joins TRBV4-3 and TRBJ2-5, with TRBD2 identical over 8 bases. In germline, CDR1 is LGHNA, CDR2 YSLEER. The CDR3 covers 18 residues. The V and J ends lost 0 bases and 0 bases, in that order; junction bases with no gene match: 9. The CDR3 bases are TGCGCCAGCAGCCAAGATACGTGGGCTAGCGGGTACCAAGAGACCCAGTACTTC. This codes for CASSQDTWASGYQETQYF.